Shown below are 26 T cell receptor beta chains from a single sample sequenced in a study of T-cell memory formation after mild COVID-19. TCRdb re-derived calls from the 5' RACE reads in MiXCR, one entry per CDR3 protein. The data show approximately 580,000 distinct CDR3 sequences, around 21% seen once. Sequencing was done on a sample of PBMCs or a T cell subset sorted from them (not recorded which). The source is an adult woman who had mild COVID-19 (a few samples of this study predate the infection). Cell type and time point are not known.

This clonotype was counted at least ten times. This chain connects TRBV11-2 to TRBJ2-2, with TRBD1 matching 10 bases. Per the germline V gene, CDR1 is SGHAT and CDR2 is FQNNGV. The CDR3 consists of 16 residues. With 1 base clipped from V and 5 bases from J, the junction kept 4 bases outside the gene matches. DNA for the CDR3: TGTGCCAGCAGCTTAGTGGGGACAGGGGTGACCGGGGAGCTGTTTTTT. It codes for CASSLVGTGVTGELFF.

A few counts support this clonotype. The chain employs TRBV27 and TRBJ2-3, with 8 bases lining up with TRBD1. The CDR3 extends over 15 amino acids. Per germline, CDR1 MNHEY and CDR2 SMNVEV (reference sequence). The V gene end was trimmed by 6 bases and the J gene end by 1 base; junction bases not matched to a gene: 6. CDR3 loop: CASRTDRGGTDTQYF. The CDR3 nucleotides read TGTGCCAGCAGAACCGACAGGGGCGGCACAGATACGCAGTATTTT.

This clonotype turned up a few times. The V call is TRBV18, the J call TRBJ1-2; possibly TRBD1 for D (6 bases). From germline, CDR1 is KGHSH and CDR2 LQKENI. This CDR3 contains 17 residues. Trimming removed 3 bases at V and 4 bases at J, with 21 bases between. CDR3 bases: TGTGCCAGCTCACCCGGGACAAGGGGCAAAACCCTCTATGGCTACACCTTC. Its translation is CASSPGTRGKTLYGYTF. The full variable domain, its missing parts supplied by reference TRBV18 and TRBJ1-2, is NAGVMQNPRHLVRRRGQEARLRCSPMKGHSHVYWYRQLPEEGLKFMVYLQKENIIDESGMPKERFSAEFPKEGPSILRIQQVVRGDSAAYFCASSPGTRGKTLYGYTFGSGTRLTVV.

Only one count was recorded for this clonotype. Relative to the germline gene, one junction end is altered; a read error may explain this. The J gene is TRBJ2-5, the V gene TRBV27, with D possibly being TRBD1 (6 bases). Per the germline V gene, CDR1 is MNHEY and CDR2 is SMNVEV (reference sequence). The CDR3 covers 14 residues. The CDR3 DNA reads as TGTGCCAGCAGTTCGGACAGTCTGGGAGAGACCCAGCACTTC. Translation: CASSSDSLGETQHF.

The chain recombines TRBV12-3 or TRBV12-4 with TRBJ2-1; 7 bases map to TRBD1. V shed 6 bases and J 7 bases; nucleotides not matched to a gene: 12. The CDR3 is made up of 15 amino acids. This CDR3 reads CASSKTQGQSNEQFF. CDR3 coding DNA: TGTGCCAGCAGCAAGACCCAGGGACAGAGTAATGAGCAGTTCTTC.

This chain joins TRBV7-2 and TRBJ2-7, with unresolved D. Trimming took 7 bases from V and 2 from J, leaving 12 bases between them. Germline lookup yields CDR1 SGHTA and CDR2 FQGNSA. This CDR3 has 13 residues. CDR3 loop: CASTRNPPYEQYF. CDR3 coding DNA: TGTGCCAGCACCAGGAATCCTCCCTACGAGCAGTACTTC.

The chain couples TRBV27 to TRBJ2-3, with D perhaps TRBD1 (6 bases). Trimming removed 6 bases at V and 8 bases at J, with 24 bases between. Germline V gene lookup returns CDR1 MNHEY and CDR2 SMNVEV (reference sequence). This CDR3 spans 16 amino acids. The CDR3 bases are TGTGCCAGCAGCTCCACGCAGGGGCCTCACGTTGCTACGCAGTATTTT. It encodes CASSSTQGPHVATQYF.

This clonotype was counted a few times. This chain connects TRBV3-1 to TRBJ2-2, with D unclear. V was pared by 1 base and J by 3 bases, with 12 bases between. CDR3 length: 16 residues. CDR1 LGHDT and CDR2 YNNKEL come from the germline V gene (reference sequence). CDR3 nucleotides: TGTGCCAGCAGCCAAGGTGTGGCGGTCTACACCGGGGAGCTGTTTTTT. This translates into CASSQGVAVYTGELFF.

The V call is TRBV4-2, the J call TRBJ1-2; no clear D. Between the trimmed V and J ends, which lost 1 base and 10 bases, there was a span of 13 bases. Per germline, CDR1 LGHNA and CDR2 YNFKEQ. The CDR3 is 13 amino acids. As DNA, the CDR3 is TGTGCCAGCAGCCAAGGCAGGACCTTTGACTACACCTTC. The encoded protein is CASSQGRTFDYTF.

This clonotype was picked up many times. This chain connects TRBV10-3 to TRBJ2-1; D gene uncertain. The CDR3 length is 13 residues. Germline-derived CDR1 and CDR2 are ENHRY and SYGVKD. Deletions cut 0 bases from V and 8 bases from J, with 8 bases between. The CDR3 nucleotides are TGTGCCATCAGTGAGTCGATGGGGTATGAGCAGTTCTTC. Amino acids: CAISESMGYEQFF.

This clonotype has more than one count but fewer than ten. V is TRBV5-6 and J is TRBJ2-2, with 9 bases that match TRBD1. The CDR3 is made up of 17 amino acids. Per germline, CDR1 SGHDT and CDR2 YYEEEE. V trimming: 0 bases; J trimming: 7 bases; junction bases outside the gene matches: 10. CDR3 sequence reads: CASSLDRDRVPSGELFF. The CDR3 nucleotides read TGTGCCAGCAGCTTGGACCGGGACAGGGTGCCGAGCGGGGAGCTGTTTTTT. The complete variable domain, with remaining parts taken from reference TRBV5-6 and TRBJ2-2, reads DAGVTQSPTHLIKTRGQQVTLRCSPKSGHDTVSWYQQALGQGPQFIFQYYEEEERQRGNFPDRFSGHQFPNYSSELNVNALLLGDSALYLCASSLDRDRVPSGELFFGEGSRLTVL.

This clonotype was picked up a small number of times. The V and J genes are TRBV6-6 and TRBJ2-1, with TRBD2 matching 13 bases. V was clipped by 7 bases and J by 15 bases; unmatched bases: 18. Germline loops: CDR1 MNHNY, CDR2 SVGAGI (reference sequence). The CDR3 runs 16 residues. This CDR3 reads CASNNRGLAGPRGLFF. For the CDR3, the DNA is TGTGCCAGCAACAACAGGGGACTAGCGGGACCCCGGGGACTGTTCTTC.

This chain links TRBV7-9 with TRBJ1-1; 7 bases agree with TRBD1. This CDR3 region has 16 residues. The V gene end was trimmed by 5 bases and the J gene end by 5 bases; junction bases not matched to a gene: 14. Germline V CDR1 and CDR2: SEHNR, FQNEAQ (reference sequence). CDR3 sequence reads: CASSPIIAGGLTEAFF. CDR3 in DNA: TGTGCCAGCAGCCCTATTATCGCAGGGGGACTTACTGAAGCTTTCTTT.

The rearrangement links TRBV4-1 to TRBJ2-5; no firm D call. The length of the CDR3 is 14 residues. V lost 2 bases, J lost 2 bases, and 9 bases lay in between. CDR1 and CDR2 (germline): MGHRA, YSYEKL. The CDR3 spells CASSQKVKQETQYF. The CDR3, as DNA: TGCGCCAGCAGCCAAAAGGTGAAACAAGAGACCCAGTACTTC.

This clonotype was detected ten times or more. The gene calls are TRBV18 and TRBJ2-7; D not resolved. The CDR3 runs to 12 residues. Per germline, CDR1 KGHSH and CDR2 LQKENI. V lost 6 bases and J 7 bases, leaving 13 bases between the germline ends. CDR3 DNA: TGTGCCAGCTCCCACGGGCGTCGGGAGCAGTACTTC. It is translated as CASSHGRREQYF.

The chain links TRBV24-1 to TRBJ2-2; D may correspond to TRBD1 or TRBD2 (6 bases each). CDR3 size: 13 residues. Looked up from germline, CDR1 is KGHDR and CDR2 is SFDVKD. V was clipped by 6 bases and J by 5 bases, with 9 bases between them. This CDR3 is CATSPGATGELFF. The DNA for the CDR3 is TGTGCCACCAGTCCGGGGGCGACCGGGGAGCTGTTTTTT.

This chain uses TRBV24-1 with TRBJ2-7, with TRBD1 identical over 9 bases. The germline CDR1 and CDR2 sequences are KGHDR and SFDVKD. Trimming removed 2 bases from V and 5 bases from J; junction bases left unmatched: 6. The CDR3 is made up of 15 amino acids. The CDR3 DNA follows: TGTGCCACCAGTGATTGGGGGACAGGGATGGACGAGCAGTACTTC. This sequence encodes CATSDWGTGMDEQYF.

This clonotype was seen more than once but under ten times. CDR3 sequence reads: CASSTGGLPYEQYF. The CDR3 DNA reads as TGTGCCAGCTCAACAGGGGGCCTCCCCTACGAGCAGTACTTC. V and J are TRBV18 and TRBJ2-7, with 9 positions matching TRBD1. Germline V gives CDR1 KGHSH, CDR2 LQKENI. The V gene end was trimmed by 5 bases and the J gene end by 2 bases; junction bases not matched to a gene: 4. The length of the CDR3 is 14 residues.

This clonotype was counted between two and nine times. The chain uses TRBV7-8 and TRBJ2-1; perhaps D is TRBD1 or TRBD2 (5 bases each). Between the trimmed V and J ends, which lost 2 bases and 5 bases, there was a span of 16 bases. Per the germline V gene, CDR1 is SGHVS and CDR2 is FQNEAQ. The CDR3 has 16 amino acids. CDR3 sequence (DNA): TGTGCCAGCAGCTTATTCGGGACCGAAGGGAACAATGAGCAGTTCTTC. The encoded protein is CASSLFGTEGNNEQFF.

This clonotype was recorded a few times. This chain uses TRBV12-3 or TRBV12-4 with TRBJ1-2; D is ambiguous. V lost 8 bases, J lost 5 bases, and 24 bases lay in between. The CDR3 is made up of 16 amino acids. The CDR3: CASSLRTASATYGYTF. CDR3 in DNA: TGTGCCAGCTCACTAAGGACGGCTTCCGCGACTTATGGCTACACCTTC.

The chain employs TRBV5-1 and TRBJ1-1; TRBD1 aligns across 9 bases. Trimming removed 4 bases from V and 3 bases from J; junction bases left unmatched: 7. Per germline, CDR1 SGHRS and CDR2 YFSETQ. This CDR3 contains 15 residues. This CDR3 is CASSPGQGMDTEAFF. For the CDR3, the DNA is TGCGCCAGCAGCCCGGGACAGGGAATGGACACTGAAGCTTTCTTT.

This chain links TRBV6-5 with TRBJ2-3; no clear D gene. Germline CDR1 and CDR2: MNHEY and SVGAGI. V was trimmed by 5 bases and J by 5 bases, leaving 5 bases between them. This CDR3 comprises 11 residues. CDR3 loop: CASSRLDTQYF. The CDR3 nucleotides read TGTGCCAGCAGTCGGCTAGATACGCAGTATTTT.

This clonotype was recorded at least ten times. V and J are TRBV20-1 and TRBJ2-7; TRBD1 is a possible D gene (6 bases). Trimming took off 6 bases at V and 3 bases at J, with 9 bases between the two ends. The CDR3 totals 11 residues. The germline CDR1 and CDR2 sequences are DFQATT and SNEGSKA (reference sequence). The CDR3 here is CSAGQFYEQYF. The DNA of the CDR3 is TGCAGTGCCGGACAGTTCTACGAGCAGTACTTC.

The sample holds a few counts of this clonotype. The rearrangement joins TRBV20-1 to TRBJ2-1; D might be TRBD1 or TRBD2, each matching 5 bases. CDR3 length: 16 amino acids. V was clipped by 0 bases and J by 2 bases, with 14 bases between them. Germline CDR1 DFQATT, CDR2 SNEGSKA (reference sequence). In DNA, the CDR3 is TGCAGTGCTAGAGACATTGGGACGGACACCTACAATGAGCAGTTCTTC. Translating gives CSARDIGTDTYNEQFF.

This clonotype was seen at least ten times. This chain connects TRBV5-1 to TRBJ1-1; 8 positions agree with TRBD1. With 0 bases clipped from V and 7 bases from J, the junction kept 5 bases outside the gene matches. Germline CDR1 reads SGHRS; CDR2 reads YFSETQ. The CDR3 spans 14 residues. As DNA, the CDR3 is TGCGCCAGCAGCTTGGGGACAGGGACAGATGAAGCTTTCTTT. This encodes CASSLGTGTDEAFF.

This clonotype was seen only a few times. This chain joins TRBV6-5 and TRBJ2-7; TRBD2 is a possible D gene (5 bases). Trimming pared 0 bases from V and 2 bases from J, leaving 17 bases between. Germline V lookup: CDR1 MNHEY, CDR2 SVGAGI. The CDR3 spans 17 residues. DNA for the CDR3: TGTGCCAGCAGTTACTCTGACTCGTCGGGGAGCGCCTACGAGCAGTACTTC. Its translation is CASSYSDSSGSAYEQYF.